This record looks at one T cell receptor (beta chain) sequence and its context. Its target is unknown. This sample is part of a study of CD8+ T cells in alopecia areata. The study's findings and limits: For patients receiving tofacitinib, scalp clonality and expanded CD8+ clones among the top 100 significantly decreased.

V gave up 9 bases and J gave up 2 bases, with 14 bases separating them. Germline assignment: CDR1 SGDLS and CDR2 YYNGEE. This CDR3 is built from 13 residues. Treatment of the sample: oral pan-JAK inhibitor, 5-10 mg twice daily. RNA, once extracted, was reverse transcribed into cDNA for use as the sequencing template. The table came from immunoSEQ multiplex PCR; TCRdb's copy has only in-frame clones and leaves some out. This sample carries some 170,000 clones, about three fifths of them seen once, and the ten largest clones take about a sixth. V usage is TRBV9 and J usage is TRBJ1-1; D might be TRBD1 (5 bases). The sequencing used CD4+ T cells sorted from blood, collected at roughly week 55, from a patient treated with tofacitinib. This TCR came from a human donor with alopecia areata. CDR3: CATRTQQNTEAFF. The CDR3 DNA reads TGTGCCACCAGGACACAACAAAACACTGAAGCTTTCTTT.